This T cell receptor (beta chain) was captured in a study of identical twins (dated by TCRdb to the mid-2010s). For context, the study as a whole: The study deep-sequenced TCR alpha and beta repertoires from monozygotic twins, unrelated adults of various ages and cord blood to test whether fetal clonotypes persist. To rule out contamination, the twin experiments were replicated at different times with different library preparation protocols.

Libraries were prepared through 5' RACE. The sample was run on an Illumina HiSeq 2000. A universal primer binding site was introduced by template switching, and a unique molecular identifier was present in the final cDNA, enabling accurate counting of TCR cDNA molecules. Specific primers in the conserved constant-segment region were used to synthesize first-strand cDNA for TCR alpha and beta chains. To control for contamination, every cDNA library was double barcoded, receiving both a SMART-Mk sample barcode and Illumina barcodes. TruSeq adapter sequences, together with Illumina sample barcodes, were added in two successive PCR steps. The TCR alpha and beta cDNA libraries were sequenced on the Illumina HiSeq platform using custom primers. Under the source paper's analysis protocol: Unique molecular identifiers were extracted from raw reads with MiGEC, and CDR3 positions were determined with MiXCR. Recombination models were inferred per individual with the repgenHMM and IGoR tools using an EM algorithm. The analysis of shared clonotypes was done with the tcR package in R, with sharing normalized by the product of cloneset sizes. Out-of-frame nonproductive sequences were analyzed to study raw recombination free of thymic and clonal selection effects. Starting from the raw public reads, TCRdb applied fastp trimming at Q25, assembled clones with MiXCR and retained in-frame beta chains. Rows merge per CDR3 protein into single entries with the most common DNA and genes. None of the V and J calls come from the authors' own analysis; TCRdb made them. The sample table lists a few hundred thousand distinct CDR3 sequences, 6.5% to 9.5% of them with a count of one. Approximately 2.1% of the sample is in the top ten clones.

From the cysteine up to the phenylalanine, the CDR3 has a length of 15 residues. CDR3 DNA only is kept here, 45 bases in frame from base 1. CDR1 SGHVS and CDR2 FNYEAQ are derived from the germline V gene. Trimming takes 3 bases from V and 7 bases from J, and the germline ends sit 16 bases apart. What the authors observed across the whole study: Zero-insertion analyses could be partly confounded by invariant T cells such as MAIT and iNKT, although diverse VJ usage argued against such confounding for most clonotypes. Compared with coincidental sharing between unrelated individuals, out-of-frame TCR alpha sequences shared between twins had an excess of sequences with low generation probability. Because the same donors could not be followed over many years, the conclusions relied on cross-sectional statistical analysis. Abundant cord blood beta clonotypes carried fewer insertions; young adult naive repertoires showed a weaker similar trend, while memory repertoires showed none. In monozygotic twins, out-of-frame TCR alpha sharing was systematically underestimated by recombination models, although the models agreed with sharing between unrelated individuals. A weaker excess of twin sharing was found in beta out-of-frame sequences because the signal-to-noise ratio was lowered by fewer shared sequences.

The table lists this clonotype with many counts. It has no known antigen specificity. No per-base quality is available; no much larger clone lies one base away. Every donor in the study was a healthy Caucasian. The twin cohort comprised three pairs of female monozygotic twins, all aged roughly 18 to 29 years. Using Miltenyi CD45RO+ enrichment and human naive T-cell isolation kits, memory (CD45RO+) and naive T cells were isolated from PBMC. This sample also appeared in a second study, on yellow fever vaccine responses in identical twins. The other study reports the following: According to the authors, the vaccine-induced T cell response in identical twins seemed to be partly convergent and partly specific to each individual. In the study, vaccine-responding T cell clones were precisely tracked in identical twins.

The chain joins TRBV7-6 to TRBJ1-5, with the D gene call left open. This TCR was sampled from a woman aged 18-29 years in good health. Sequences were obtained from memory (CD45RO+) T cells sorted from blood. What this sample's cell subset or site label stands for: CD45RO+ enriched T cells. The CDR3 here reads CASSFGARTEQPQHF. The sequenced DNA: TGTGCCAGCAGCTTCGGAGCCAGGACGGAACAGCCCCAGCATTTT.